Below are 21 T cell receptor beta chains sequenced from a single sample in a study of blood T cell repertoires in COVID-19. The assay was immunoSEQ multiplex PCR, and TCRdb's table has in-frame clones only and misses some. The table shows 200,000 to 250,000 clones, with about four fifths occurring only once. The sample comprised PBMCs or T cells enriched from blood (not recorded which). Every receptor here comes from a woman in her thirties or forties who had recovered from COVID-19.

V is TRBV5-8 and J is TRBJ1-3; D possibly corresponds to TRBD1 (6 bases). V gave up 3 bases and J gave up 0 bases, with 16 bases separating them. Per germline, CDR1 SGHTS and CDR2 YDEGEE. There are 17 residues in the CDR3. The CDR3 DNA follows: TGTGCCAGCAGCTGGGCCGGGACAAGACACTCTGGAAACACCATATATTTT. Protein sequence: CASSWAGTRHSGNTIYF.

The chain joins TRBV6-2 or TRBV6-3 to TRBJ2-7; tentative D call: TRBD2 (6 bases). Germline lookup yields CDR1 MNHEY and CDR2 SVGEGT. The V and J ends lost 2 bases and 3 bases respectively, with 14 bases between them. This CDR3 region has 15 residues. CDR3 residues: CASSYSTGTGYEQYV. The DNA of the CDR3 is TGTGCCAGCAGTTACAGTACCGGGACTGGCTACGAGCAGTACGTC.

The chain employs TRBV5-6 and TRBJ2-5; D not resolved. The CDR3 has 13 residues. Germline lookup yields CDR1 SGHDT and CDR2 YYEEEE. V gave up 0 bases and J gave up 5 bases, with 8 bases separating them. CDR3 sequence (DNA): TGTGCCAGCAGCTTGGAGGCTAGGGAGACCCAGTACTTC. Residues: CASSLEARETQYF.

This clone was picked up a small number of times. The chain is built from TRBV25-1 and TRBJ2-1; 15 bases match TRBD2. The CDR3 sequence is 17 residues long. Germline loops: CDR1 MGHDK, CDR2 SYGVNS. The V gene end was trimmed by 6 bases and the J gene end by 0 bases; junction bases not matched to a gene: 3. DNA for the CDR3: TGTGCCAGCAGCGGGACTAGCGGGAGGCGCTCCTACAATGAGCAGTTCTTC. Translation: CASSGTSGRRSYNEQFF.

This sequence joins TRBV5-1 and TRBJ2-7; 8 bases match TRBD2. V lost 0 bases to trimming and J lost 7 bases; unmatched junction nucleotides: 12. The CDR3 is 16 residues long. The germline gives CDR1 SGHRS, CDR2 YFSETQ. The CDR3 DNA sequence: TGCGCCAGCAGCTTGGGCCCCGGGACTAGTTTGGGGGAGCAGTACTTC. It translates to CASSLGPGTSLGEQYF.

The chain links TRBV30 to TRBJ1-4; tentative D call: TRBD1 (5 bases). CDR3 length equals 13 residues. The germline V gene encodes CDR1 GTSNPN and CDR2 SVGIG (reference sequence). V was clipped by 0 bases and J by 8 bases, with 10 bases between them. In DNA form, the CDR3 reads TGTGCCTGGAGTGTACAGTCAGGGGAAAAACTGTTTTTT. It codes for CAWSVQSGEKLFF.

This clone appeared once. CDR3 nucleotide sequence: TGTGCCAGCAGCGGGACTGTGGCTTCTGGGCAGTTCTTC. Translated: CASSGTVASGQFF. The V and J genes are TRBV28 and TRBJ2-1, with a tentative D call TRBD2 (6 bases). V was pared by 6 bases and J by 12 bases, with 18 bases between. CDR3 size: 13 residues. CDR1 is MDHEN, CDR2 SYDVKM, per germline.

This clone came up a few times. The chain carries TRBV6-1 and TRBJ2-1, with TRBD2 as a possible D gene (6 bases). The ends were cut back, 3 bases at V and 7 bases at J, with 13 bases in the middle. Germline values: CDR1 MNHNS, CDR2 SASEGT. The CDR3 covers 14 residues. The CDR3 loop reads CASSDGGARNEQFF. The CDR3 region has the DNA TGTGCCAGCAGTGACGGGGGAGCGCGGAATGAGCAGTTCTTC.

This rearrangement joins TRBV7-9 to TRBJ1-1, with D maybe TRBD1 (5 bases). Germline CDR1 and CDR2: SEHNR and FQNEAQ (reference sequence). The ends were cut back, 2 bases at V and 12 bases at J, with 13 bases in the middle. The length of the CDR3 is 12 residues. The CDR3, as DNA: TGTGCCAGCAGCTTACAATATGTGGACACTTTCTTT. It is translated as CASSLQYVDTFF.

The CDR3 nucleotides read TGTGCCAGCAGCCAAGGGCATAGCAATCAGCCCCAGCATTTT. Translating gives CASSQGHSNQPQHF. V gene TRBV16 combines with J gene TRBJ1-5; unclear D gene. This CDR3 comprises 14 residues. Germline assignment: CDR1 KGHSY and CDR2 FQNENV. Trimming pared 2 bases from V and 0 bases from J, leaving 5 bases between.

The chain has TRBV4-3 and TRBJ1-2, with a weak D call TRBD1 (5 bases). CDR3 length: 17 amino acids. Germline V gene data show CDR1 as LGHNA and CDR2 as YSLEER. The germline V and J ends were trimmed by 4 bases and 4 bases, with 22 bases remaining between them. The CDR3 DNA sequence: TGCGCCAGCAGCCCCTCCTTGAAATCCCGAAGGGGCTATGGCTACACCTTC. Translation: CASSPSLKSRRGYGYTF.

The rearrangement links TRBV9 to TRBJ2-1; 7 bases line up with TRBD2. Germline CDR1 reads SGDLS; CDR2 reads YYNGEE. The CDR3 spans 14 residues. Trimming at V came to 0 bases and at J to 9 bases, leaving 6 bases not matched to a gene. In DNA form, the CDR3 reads TGTGCCAGCAGCGTAGGGCGGGGAGGGCGTGAGCAGTTCTTC. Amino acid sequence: CASSVGRGGREQFF. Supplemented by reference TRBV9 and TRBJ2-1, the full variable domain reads DSGVTQTPKHLITATGQRVTLRCSPRSGDLSVYWYQQSLDQGLQFLIQYYNGEERAKGNILERFSAQQFPDLHSELNLSSLELGDSALYFCASSVGRGGREQFFGPGTRLTVL.

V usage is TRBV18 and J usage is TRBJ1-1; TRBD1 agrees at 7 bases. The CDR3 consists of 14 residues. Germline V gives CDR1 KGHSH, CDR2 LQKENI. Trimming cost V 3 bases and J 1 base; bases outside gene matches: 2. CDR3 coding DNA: TGTGCCAGCTCACCTAGACAGGGGAACACTGAAGCTTTCTTT. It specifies CASSPRQGNTEAFF.

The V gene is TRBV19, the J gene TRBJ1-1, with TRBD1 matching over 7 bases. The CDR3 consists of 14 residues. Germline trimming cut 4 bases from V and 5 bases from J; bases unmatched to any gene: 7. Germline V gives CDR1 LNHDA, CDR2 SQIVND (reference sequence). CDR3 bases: TGTGCCAGTAGTAATGCCAGGGGGAAGACTGAAGCTTTCTTT. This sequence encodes CASSNARGKTEAFF.

CDR3 sequence: CASSLTGGTEAFF. As DNA, the CDR3 is TGCGCCAGCAGCCTAACAGGTGGAACTGAAGCTTTCTTT. This chain connects TRBV4-1 to TRBJ1-1; maybe TRBD1 (5 bases). The CDR3 has 13 residues. Trimming pared 4 bases from V and 5 bases from J, leaving 11 bases between. The germline V gene encodes CDR1 MGHRA and CDR2 YSYEKL.

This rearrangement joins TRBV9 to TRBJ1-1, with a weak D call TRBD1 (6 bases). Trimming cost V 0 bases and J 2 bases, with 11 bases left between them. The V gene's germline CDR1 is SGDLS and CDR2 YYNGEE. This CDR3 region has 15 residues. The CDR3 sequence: CASSVGGRGNTEAFF. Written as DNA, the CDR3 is TGTGCCAGCAGCGTAGGGGGCAGGGGCAACACTGAAGCTTTCTTT. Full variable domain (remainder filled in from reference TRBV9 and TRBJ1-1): DSGVTQTPKHLITATGQRVTLRCSPRSGDLSVYWYQQSLDQGLQFLIQYYNGEERAKGNILERFSAQQFPDLHSELNLSSLELGDSALYFCASSVGGRGNTEAFFGQGTRLTVV.

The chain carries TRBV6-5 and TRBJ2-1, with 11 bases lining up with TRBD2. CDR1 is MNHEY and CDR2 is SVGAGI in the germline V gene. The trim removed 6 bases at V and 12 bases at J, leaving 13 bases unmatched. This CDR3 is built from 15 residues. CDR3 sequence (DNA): TGTGCCAGCAGGGGGGAGACTAGCGGGAAAGTGGGGCAGTTCTTC. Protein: CASRGETSGKVGQFF.

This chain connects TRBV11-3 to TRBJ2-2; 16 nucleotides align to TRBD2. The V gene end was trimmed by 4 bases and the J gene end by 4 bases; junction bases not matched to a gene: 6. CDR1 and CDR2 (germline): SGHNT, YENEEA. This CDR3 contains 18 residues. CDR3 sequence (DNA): TGTGCCAGCAGCTCCGGGACTAGCGGGAGGGCCGGCACCGGGGAGCTGTTTTTT. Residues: CASSSGTSGRAGTGELFF.

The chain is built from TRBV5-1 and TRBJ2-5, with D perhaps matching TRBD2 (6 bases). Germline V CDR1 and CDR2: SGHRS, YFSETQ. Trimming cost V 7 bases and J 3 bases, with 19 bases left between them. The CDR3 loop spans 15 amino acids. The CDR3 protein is CASYPYGSGKETQYF. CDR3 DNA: TGCGCCAGCTACCCCTACGGGAGTGGTAAAGAGACCCAGTACTTC.

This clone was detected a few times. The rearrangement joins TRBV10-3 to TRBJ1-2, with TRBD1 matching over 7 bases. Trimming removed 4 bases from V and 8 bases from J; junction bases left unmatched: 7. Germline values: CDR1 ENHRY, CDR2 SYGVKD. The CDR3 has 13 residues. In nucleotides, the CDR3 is TGTGCCATCAGTGCGGAGGGGGCCGAGGGCTACACCTTC. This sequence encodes CAISAEGAEGYTF.

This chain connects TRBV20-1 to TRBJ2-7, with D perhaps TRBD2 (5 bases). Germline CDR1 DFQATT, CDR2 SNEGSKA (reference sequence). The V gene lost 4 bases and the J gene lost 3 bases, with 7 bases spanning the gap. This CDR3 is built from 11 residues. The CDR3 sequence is CSAMAGYEQYF. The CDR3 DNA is TGCAGTGCTATGGCGGGCTACGAGCAGTACTTC.